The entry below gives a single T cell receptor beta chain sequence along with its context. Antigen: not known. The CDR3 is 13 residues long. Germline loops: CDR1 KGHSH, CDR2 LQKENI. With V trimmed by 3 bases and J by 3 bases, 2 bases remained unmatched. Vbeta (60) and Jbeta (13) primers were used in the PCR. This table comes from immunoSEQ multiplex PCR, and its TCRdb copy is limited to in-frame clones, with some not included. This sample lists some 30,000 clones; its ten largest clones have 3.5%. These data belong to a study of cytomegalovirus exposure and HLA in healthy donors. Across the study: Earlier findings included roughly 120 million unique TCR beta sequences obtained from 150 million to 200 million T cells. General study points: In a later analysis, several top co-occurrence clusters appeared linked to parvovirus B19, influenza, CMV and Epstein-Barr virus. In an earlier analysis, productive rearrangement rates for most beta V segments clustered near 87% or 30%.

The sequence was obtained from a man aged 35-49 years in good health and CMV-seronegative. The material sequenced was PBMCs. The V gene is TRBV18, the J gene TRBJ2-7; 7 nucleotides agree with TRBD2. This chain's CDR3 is CASSPAGDYEQYF. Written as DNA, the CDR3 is TGTGCCAGCTCACCTGCGGGGGACTACGAGCAGTACTTC.